One sample yielded the 14 T cell receptor beta chains listed below, sequenced in a study of response to subunit inactivated influenza vaccine. TCRdb reprocessed the RT-PCR reads with MiXCR, giving one entry per CDR3 protein. The data hold around 530,000 distinct CDR3 sequences, with about 17% observed a single time. The specimen was CD4+ T cells sorted from PBMCs, collected roughly 24 months after vaccination. These receptors were taken from a man between 50 and 75 years old who received an inactivated influenza vaccine.

This clonotype has only a few counts. The V gene is TRBV20-1, the J gene TRBJ2-7, with D perhaps TRBD1 (5 bases). V was pared by 4 bases and J by 3 bases, with 16 bases between. Germline assignment: CDR1 DFQATT and CDR2 SNEGSKA (reference sequence). The CDR3 extends over 14 amino acids. CDR3 DNA sequence: TGCAGTGCTAACGGTGGCCAGGGTGTCTACGAGCAGTACTTC. Residues: CSANGGQGVYEQYF.

This clonotype turned up a few times. This chain links TRBV3-1 with TRBJ2-2; the D gene is possibly TRBD2 (6 bases). Germline CDR1 is LGHDT and CDR2 is YNNKEL (reference sequence). The CDR3 extends over 15 amino acids. Deletions cut 7 bases from V and 4 bases from J, with 16 bases between. Here the CDR3 reads CASTPGSKVTGELFF. CDR3 sequence (DNA): TGTGCCAGCACTCCCGGGAGTAAAGTCACCGGGGAGCTGTTTTTT.

This clonotype came up many times. The genes are TRBV4-3 and TRBJ1-6, with unresolved D. Trimming took off 1 base at V and 8 bases at J, with 9 bases between the two ends. Germline CDR1 is LGHNA and CDR2 is YSLEER. The CDR3 is made up of 14 amino acids. CDR3 amino acids: CASSQGFLDSPLHF. DNA of the CDR3: TGCGCCAGCAGCCAAGGATTCTTGGATTCACCCCTCCACTTT.

The gene calls are TRBV6-1 and TRBJ2-7; perhaps TRBD2 as D (5 bases). Trimming left V 9 bases short and J 2 bases short, with 17 bases between. The CDR3 extends over 14 amino acids. Germline CDR1 reads MNHNS; CDR2 reads SASEGT. The CDR3 is CASIEGSRPYEQYF. CDR3 coding DNA: TGTGCCAGTATCGAGGGCAGCCGGCCCTACGAGCAGTACTTC.

This chain uses TRBV28 with TRBJ1-4; possible D gene TRBD1, 5 bases. The CDR3 length is 15 residues. Germline V gives CDR1 MDHEN, CDR2 SYDVKM. Trimming removed 3 bases at V and 6 bases at J, with 14 bases between. CDR3 nucleotide sequence: TGTGCCAGCAGTTTTAGGGCCAAAGGGGATGAAAAACTGTTTTTT. Amino acid sequence: CASSFRAKGDEKLFF.

The chain has TRBV12-3 or TRBV12-4 and TRBJ1-2; TRBD1 agrees at 8 bases. The CDR3 has 14 residues. The V segment lost 5 bases and the J segment 7 bases; nucleotides outside the gene matches: 9. For the CDR3, the DNA is TGTGCCAGCAGTCGGGGCAGGGGGCCAGGTGGCTACACCTTC. Protein: CASSRGRGPGGYTF.

This sequence joins TRBV15 and TRBJ1-3; possible D gene TRBD1, 6 bases. The germline V gene has CDR1 LNHNV and CDR2 YYDKDF (reference sequence). V was cut by 5 bases and J by 0 bases, with 8 bases left in between. The CDR3 sequence is 14 residues long. CDR3 sequence: CATSGQSSGNTIYF. CDR3 sequence (DNA): TGTGCCACCAGCGGACAGAGCTCTGGAAACACCATATATTTT. The full variable domain, rest sourced from reference TRBV15 and TRBJ1-3, is DAMVIQNPRYQVTQFGKPVTLSCSQTLNHNVMYWYQQKSSQAPKLLFHYYDKDFNNEADTPDNFQSRRPNTSFCFLDIRSPGLGDTAMYLCATSGQSSGNTIYFGEGSWLTVV.

This clonotype has just a few counts. The chain has TRBV10-3 and TRBJ2-7; D not certain. Trimming removed 7 bases at V and 8 bases at J, with 18 bases between. CDR3 length: 13 amino acids. Germline V lookup: CDR1 ENHRY, CDR2 SYGVKD. CDR3 residues: CAINRSPDTQQYF. The CDR3 DNA reads TGTGCCATCAACCGATCTCCTGATACGCAGCAGTACTTC.

The V call is TRBV7-3, the J call TRBJ2-2, with D possibly TRBD1 on 5 matching bases. Germline assignment: CDR1 SGHTA and CDR2 FQGTGA. Trimming stripped 0 bases from V and 6 bases from J, with 8 bases between. There are 14 residues in the CDR3. CDR3: CASSLTARAGELFF. Written as DNA, the CDR3 is TGTGCCAGCAGCTTAACGGCCAGGGCCGGGGAGCTGTTTTTT.

The chain recombines TRBV7-9 with TRBJ1-6; no definite D call. This CDR3 is 14 amino acids long. Germline-derived CDR1 and CDR2 are SEHNR and FQNEAQ (reference sequence). With 2 bases removed from V and 3 bases from J, the gap between germline ends came to 5 bases. The CDR3 region has the DNA TGTGCCAGCAGCTTACCAAACTATAATTCACCCCTCCACTTT. It specifies CASSLPNYNSPLHF.

The genes are TRBV24-1 and TRBJ1-2; TRBD1 might be the D (5 bases). The CDR3 spans 14 residues. Trimming took off 3 bases at V and 1 base at J, with 8 bases between the two ends. Germline CDR1 is KGHDR and CDR2 is SFDVKD. This chain's CDR3 is CATSDGDGNYGYTF. For the CDR3, the DNA is TGTGCCACCAGTGATGGGGACGGTAACTATGGCTACACCTTC.

In this sample, this clonotype turned up many times. The chain has TRBV29-1 and TRBJ1-5, with D possibly TRBD1 on 5 matching bases. The germline gives CDR1 SQVTM, CDR2 ANQGSEA. V shed 7 bases and J shed 7 bases, with 20 bases lying between them. The CDR3 length is 14 residues. The CDR3 spells CSAQDTDPGQPQHF. The CDR3 nucleotides are TGCAGCGCTCAGGACACGGACCCTGGGCAGCCCCAGCATTTT.

This clonotype was recorded many times. The gene calls are TRBV10-3 and TRBJ1-5, with 7 bases identical to TRBD1. The V segment lost 2 bases and the J segment 2 bases; nucleotides outside the gene matches: 6. Per the germline V gene, CDR1 is ENHRY and CDR2 is SYGVKD. This CDR3 region has 16 residues. CDR3 loop: CAISETQGVGNQPQHF. The CDR3 DNA sequence: TGTGCCATCAGTGAGACGCAGGGGGTCGGCAATCAGCCCCAGCATTTT.

The chain joins TRBV5-1 to TRBJ2-3, with D perhaps TRBD2 (6 bases). The CDR3 runs to 16 residues. CDR1 SGHRS and CDR2 YFSETQ come from the germline V gene. V was cut by 4 bases and J by 3 bases, with 18 bases left in between. The CDR3 protein is CASSKGLNAQTDTQYF. CDR3 nucleotide sequence: TGCGCCAGCAGCAAAGGACTAAACGCACAGACAGATACGCAGTATTTT.